This T cell receptor (beta chain) was identified during a study of regulatory T cells in long-lasting Graves disease (dated by TCRdb to the early 2020s). Describing the broader study: Antithyroid drugs had been taken for less than 3 months by newly diagnosed Graves' disease patients. This study used TCR sequencing and RNA sequencing of peripheral blood to compare persistent Graves' disease patients against newly diagnosed Graves' disease patients. The study took place in China and was registered as a clinical trial. A total of about 33 samples underwent TCR sequencing: about 13 from persistent and roughly 20 from newly diagnosed Graves' disease patients. General findings and caveats noted by the study authors: A larger number of public clonotypes was shared among persistent patients (fewer than 3,000) than among newly diagnosed patients (approximately 1,000). The authors noted that the small sample size was a limitation that may lower accuracy. TRBV28, TRBJ1-2 and TRBJ2-5 were preferentially used in persistent disease, while TRBV20-1 and TRBJ2-1 were favored in newly diagnosed disease. Compared with newly diagnosed patients, patients with persistent Graves' disease had lower TCR Shannon entropy and fewer highly expanded clones, which suggests clonal expansion. The study examined only peripheral blood because the primary lesion, thyroid tissue, could not be accessed. Only the TCR beta chain was sequenced and analyzed.

Deletion took 11 bases off V and 4 bases off J, with a span of 17 bases between the germline ends. Via the germline V gene, CDR1 is MNHNS and CDR2 SASEGT. The CDR3 numbers 13 residues from cysteine through phenylalanine. Only CDR3 DNA is held: 39 bases, read in frame from base 1. The method behind the library was multiplex PCR. TCRdb lists the instrument as Illumina HiSeq 4000. CDR3 regions were amplified by Arm-PCR with iRepertoire HTBI primers to construct TCR beta libraries. Gel purification was performed on PCR products prior to sequencing. The study's processing was this. A total of 62 TRBV and 14 TRBJ segments were identified across samples and were used for gene usage analysis of CDR3 amino acid clonotypes. Filtered high-quality paired reads were merged into contigs using COPE and FqMerger. BLAST was used to align contigs to the IMGT TRBV, TRBD and TRBJ reference genes, and CDR3 was defined following IMGT. Highly expanded clones were defined as clonotypes with a frequency above 0.1%. Shannon entropy served as the measure of repertoire diversity, while the Gini coefficient captured V-J evenness. Clonotypes shared by more than one individual were considered public. TCRdb took the public reads, trimmed them with fastp at Q25, ran MiXCR for clone calling and kept in-frame beta chains. A single entry per CDR3 protein holds the most common genes and DNA from its merged rows. The V and J calls reflect TCRdb's pipeline rather than the authors' work. Within this sample are about 470,000 distinct CDR3 sequences, with about a sixth of them counted one time only. The ten largest clones capture 10% to 15% of the sample.

Notes on this clonotype: What antigen it recognizes has not been identified. No base quality information exists; no much larger clone differs at one position.

Taken with the paper, the label for time point translates to: newly diagnosed GD, antithyroid drugs for less than 3 months. For both TCR sequencing and RNA sequencing, RNA was extracted from PBMCs in TRIzol. Graves' disease was diagnosed according to American Thyroid Association guidelines. Patients were recruited from an endocrinology department in Xi'an, China. From each patient, approximately 10 milliliters of peripheral blood was collected into an EDTA anticoagulant tube. Ficoll Paque Plus density gradient separation was used to isolate PBMCs, and no further T cell sorting was done. An Agilent 2100 Bioanalyzer and agarose gel were used to assess RNA quality, and a NanoDrop 2000 was used to measure RNA concentration. These same data were also listed under a study on T cells in Graves' hyperthyroidism and ophthalmopathy. Reported in the second study: Stable Graves' hyperthyroidism was defined as the absence of progression to ophthalmopathy over 18 months of follow-up. The hyperthyroidism patients were between 18 and 65 years old and newly diagnosed, with a disease duration of less than 2 months. Exclusion was applied to patients with uncontrolled infections, other autoimmune diseases, pregnancy or lactation. Diagnoses relied on clinical symptoms, serum thyroxine and TRAb, thyroid ultrasound and orbital computed tomography. For the first round of RT-PCR on the TCR CDR3, the HTBI primer set was used together with the Qiagen OneStep RT-PCR kit. Most expanded thyroid clonotypes (frequency above 0.001) were also found in blood, which suggests that blood repertoires may mirror thyroid immune responses. A model built on a 13 V-J signature distinguished ophthalmopathy from stable hyperthyroidism, reaching around 87% sensitivity and 81.08% specificity in cross-validation and 80%/75% in testing. In validation, the model predicted progression to ophthalmopathy a median of around six months before onset, with approximately 71% sensitivity and nearly 75% specificity. To identify distinguishing TCR V-J signatures, a discovery cohort of some 100 patients was used, comprising 40 to 45 with Graves' ophthalmopathy and some 57 with stable Graves' hyperthyroidism. Prospective prediction of ophthalmopathy was tested in an independent validation cohort consisting of some 18 hyperthyroidism patients and approximately 16 patients who later progressed to ophthalmopathy. The 95 to 100 discovery patients were divided at random into training and test sets in a 7:3 ratio. The study also compared thyroid tissue and blood T-cell repertoires from several Graves' hyperthyroidism patients. After blood sampling, hyperthyroidism patients were treated with methimazole at a starting dose of 30 mg daily, and ophthalmopathy patients were treated with high-dose intravenous methylprednisolone. A second multiplex PCR round built the libraries, followed by size selection and purification. The libraries were sequenced on an Illumina HiSeq2000 using paired-end 100 bp reads. SOAPnuke was used to process the raw data, removing reads that contained adapters or uncalled bases, had a mean Phred below 15, or lacked an exact match to the constant primer or identifier. COPE v1.2.5 was used to merge high-quality paired reads, and clonotypes were defined as unique nucleotide sequences. MiTCR v1.1 was used to align the clonotypes against IMGT TRBV, TRBD and TRBJ reference segments. Only V-J combinations with frequency above 0.0001, covering roughly 99% of repertoires, were analysed. A TCS score was defined as the ratio of F50 (clonal expansion) to E x V (chaos), with BLOSUM62-based TCRdist applied between CDR3 peptides within each V-J. Welch's t-statistics and random forest reduced around 550 V-J features to roughly 13, which were used in a naive Bayes classifier (R e1071). Sample size was not statistically predetermined, and investigators were not blinded to group allocation. According to the paper, TCR Vbeta CDR3 sequencing was carried out on over 130 peripheral blood samples, which came from some 41 ophthalmopathy, around 74 hyperthyroidism and around 17 progressor patients.

This receptor was obtained from a man in his forties with Graves disease. Donor details come from another sample of the same person, matched by shared clones. The sample consisted of peripheral blood mononuclear cells (PBMCs), taken at new diagnosis, from a patient treated with antithyroid drugs. The chain was built from TRBV6-1 and TRBJ1-2, with no D gene named confidently. The bases are TGTGCCTCCCCTCCCCCCAACAGCTATGGCTACACCTTC. It specifies CASPPPNSYGYTF.